Below are 16 T cell receptor beta chains sequenced from a single sample in a study of blood T cell repertoires in COVID-19. The data were produced by immunoSEQ multiplex PCR, yet TCRdb's version contains in-frame clones alone and is incomplete. The repertoire has over 250,000 clones, about 83% of them found once; the top ten carry approximately 9%. Sample: peripheral blood. All receptors derive from a woman between 45 and 60 years old who had recovered from COVID-19.

The gene calls are TRBV28 and TRBJ1-1, with 7 nucleotides matching TRBD1. The V segment lost 6 bases and the J segment 4 bases; nucleotides outside the gene matches: 2. CDR3 length: 12 amino acids. Looked up from germline, CDR1 is MDHEN and CDR2 is SYDVKM. The CDR3 nucleotides are TGTGCCAGCAGGGGACAGCCCACTGAAGCTTTCTTT. Amino acids: CASRGQPTEAFF. Drawing the rest from reference TRBV28 and TRBJ1-1, the complete variable domain is DVKVTQSSRYLVKRTGEKVFLECVQDMDHENMFWYRQDPGLGLRLIYFSYDVKMKEKGDIPEGYSVSREKKERFSLILESASTNQTSMYLCASRGQPTEAFFGQGTRLTVV.

This clone has a single count. The chain joins TRBV6-5 to TRBJ2-7; D possibly corresponds to TRBD2 (7 bases). Trimming left V 7 bases short and J 6 bases short, with 13 bases between. Looked up from germline, CDR1 is MNHEY and CDR2 is SVGAGI. The length of the CDR3 is 12 residues. CDR3: CASKAGAREQYF. The CDR3 nucleotides are TGTGCCAGCAAGGCGGGGGCGCGCGAGCAGTACTTC.

The chain couples TRBV9 to TRBJ2-3, with D maybe TRBD1 (6 bases). The CDR3 loop spans 16 amino acids. The germline V gene encodes CDR1 SGDLS and CDR2 YYNGEE. The V end was cut by 5 bases, the J end by 3 bases, with 19 bases between. In DNA, the CDR3 is TGTGCCAGCAGGGAGGAGGACAGTGGACCTACAGATACGCAGTATTTT. Translated: CASREEDSGPTDTQYF.

The chain couples TRBV11-2 to TRBJ2-7; 13 bases match TRBD2. This CDR3 has 17 amino acids. Germline loops: CDR1 SGHAT, CDR2 FQNNGV. V was clipped by 2 bases and J by 4 bases; unmatched bases: 8. CDR3 sequence: CASSLIGLAGVVYEQYF. The DNA for the CDR3 is TGTGCCAGCAGCTTAATCGGACTAGCGGGAGTCGTTTACGAGCAGTACTTC.

The chain recombines TRBV12-3 or TRBV12-4 with TRBJ1-2; D unresolved. This CDR3 is built from 13 residues. V was pared by 3 bases and J by 2 bases, with 7 bases between. CDR3 protein: CASSLRANYGYTF. CDR3 bases: TGTGCCAGCAGTTTGAGGGCCAACTATGGCTACACCTTC.

The V call is TRBV21-1, the J call TRBJ2-2; the listed D gene, TRBD1, was not tested against the DNA. TRBV21-1 is designated a pseudogene. The CDR3 is 19 amino acids. The CDR3 spells CASSNRGRGLCVNTGELFF. The CDR3 coding sequence is TGTGCCAGCAGCAATAGGGGCAGGGGGCTTTGCGTAAACACCGGGGAGCTGTTTTTT.

The V gene is TRBV7-8, the J gene TRBJ2-1; 7 bases are shared with TRBD1. In germline, CDR1 is SGHVS, CDR2 FQNEAQ. Unmatched junction bases numbered 5, after V lost 5 bases and J lost 4 bases. The CDR3 covers 14 residues. The CDR3 here is CASSQEQGYNEQFF. As DNA, the CDR3 is TGTGCCAGCAGCCAGGAACAGGGGTACAATGAGCAGTTCTTC. Full variable domain (remainder filled in from reference TRBV7-8 and TRBJ2-1): GAGVSQSPRYKVAKRGQDVALRCDPISGHVSLFWYQQALGQGPEFLTYFQNEAQLDKSGLPSDRFFAERPEGSVSTLKIQRTQQEDSAVYLCASSQEQGYNEQFFGPGTRLTVL.

The V call is TRBV4-3, the J call TRBJ2-3; 13 bases fit TRBD2. The CDR3 is 20 residues long. Germline loops: CDR1 LGHNA, CDR2 YSLEER. Trimming cost V 3 bases and J 2 bases; bases outside gene matches: 14. Here the CDR3 reads CASSQAAGTSGTWTTDTQYF. The CDR3 DNA is TGCGCCAGCAGCCAGGCGGCCGGGACTAGCGGGACCTGGACCACAGATACGCAGTATTTT.

This chain joins TRBV14 and TRBJ2-3; the D gene is possibly TRBD2 (5 bases). The CDR3 loop spans 15 amino acids. V dropped 4 bases and J dropped 4 bases, with 15 bases sitting between them. CDR1 is SGHDN, CDR2 FVKESK, per germline. CDR3 DNA sequence: TGTGCCAGCAGCCCACTCCTGGGGAGCGCAGATACGCAGTATTTT. It yields the protein CASSPLLGSADTQYF.

This chain connects TRBV7-2 to TRBJ2-1, with 8 nucleotides matching TRBD1. V was clipped by 5 bases and J by 6 bases; unmatched bases: 9. CDR3 size: 15 residues. Germline V gene sequence: CDR1 SGHTA, CDR2 FQGNSA. Here the CDR3 DNA reads TGTGCCAGCAGCCCGCGACAGGGGAAGGGCAATGAGCAGTTCTTC. This codes for CASSPRQGKGNEQFF.

This chain joins TRBV7-3 and TRBJ1-6, with 7 bases aligning to TRBD1. Germline V lookup: CDR1 SGHTA, CDR2 FQGTGA. V lost 5 bases and J lost 7; bases outside the gene matches: 5. CDR3 length: 14 amino acids. The CDR3 sequence is CASSPGTANSPLHF. In nucleotides, the CDR3 is TGTGCCAGCAGCCCTGGGACAGCAAATTCACCCCTCCACTTT.

The chain uses TRBV7-6 and TRBJ1-2, with D perhaps matching TRBD1 (5 bases). CDR1 is SGHVS, CDR2 FNYEAQ, per germline. CDR3 size: 11 residues. Trimming cost V 11 bases and J 8 bases, with 15 bases left between them. CDR3 nucleotides: TGTGCCGTTCCAAGGGGCTTAGGCTACACCTTC. The encoded protein is CAVPRGLGYTF.

V gene TRBV21-1 combines with J gene TRBJ2-1; TRBD2, the D gene given by the table, was not confirmed from the DNA. TRBV21-1 is a known pseudogene. The CDR3 consists of 21 residues. The CDR3 spells CASSKAGLGLAMVPNTNEQFF. The CDR3 DNA reads as TGTGCCAGCAGCAAAGCAGGTTTAGGACTAGCGATGGTCCCAAATACGAATGAGCAGTTCTTC.

This chain connects TRBV19 to TRBJ2-1; 11 bases match TRBD2. Trimming at V came to 1 base and at J to 7 bases, leaving 3 bases not matched to a gene. This CDR3 contains 15 residues. CDR1 and CDR2 from the germline V gene are LNHDA and SQIVND (reference sequence). This chain's CDR3 is CASSIVAGGFNEQFF. DNA of the CDR3: TGTGCCAGTAGTATAGTAGCGGGAGGGTTTAATGAGCAGTTCTTC. The complete variable domain, with remaining parts taken from reference TRBV19 and TRBJ2-1, reads DGGITQSPKYLFRKEGQNVTLSCEQNLNHDAMYWYRQDPGQGLRLIYYSQIVNDFQKGDIAEGYSVSREKKESFPLTVTSAQKNPTAFYLCASSIVAGGFNEQFFGPGTRLTVL.

This clone was found once. This chain uses TRBV9 with TRBJ2-7; TRBD1 matches 9 bases. In germline, CDR1 is SGDLS, CDR2 YYNGEE. V lost 0 bases, J lost 8 bases, and 9 bases stayed unmatched. This CDR3 is 15 amino acids long. The CDR3 spells CASSVDAGQGRQQYF. The CDR3 DNA follows: TGTGCCAGCAGCGTAGACGCGGGACAGGGACGGCAGCAGTACTTC. Supplemented by reference TRBV9 and TRBJ2-7, the full variable domain reads DSGVTQTPKHLITATGQRVTLRCSPRSGDLSVYWYQQSLDQGLQFLIQYYNGEERAKGNILERFSAQQFPDLHSELNLSSLELGDSALYFCASSVDAGQGRQQYFGPGTRLTVT.

The CDR3 is CAISESGQITDTQYF. The CDR3 nucleotides are TGTGCCATCAGTGAGTCTGGGCAGATCACAGATACGCAGTATTTT. The chain is built from TRBV10-3 and TRBJ2-3; D gene ambiguous. Per the germline V gene, CDR1 is ENHRY and CDR2 is SYGVKD. V lost 0 bases to trimming and J lost 2 bases, with 9 bases between them. This CDR3 is 15 amino acids long.